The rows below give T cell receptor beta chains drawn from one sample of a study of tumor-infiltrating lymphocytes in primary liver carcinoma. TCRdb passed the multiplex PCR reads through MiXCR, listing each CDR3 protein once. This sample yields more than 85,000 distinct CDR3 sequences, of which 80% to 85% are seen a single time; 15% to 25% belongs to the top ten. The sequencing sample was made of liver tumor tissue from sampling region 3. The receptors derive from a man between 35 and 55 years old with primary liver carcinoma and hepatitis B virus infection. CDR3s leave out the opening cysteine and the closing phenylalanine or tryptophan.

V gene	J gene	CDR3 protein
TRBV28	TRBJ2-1	ASSFELNEQL
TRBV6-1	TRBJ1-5	ASQGHSNQLQH
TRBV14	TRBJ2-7	ASIQAGFSYEQY
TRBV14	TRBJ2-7	GSSRGSQSSSYEQY
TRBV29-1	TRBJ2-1	SVLSEVTGQF
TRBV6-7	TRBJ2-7	ASSYLARVTGREQY
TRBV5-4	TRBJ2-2	ARSRKTARTWELF
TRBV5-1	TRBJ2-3	ADSLNDRGSTDTQY
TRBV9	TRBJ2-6	ASSLAVGQRELSGANVLT
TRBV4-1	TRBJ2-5	ANSSSGGPASDQETQY
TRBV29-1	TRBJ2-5	SVLTSGSWAETQY